The 24 T cell receptor beta chains below were found in one sample sequenced in a study of human T cells and chemical hapten exposure. Sample time point: patch test 2, 6 weeks after DPC sensitization. Treatment described: therapeutic diphenylcyclopropenone sensitization with weekly scalp DPC. TCRdb fed the RACE reads into MiXCR, producing one record per CDR3 protein. The sample lists about 54,000 distinct CDR3 sequences, 7.5% to 10% occurring once. The material sequenced was whole blood, taken in connection with sensitization to the hapten diphenylcyclopropenone (DPC). These TCRs come from a woman aged 45-65 years with alopecia areata. Some clones in this sample may be carry-over from other donors' samples.

In this sample, this clonotype turned up many times. The J gene is TRBJ1-5, the V gene TRBV5-5, with D unresolved. This CDR3 is built from 15 residues. Trimming pared 2 bases from V and 4 bases from J, leaving 13 bases between. The germline CDR1 and CDR2 sequences are SGHKS and YYEKEE (reference sequence). The CDR3 DNA is TGTGCCAGCAGCTTCTATCCGGGAGATAATCAGCCCCAGCATTTT. This encodes CASSFYPGDNQPQHF.

The chain combines TRBV29-1 with TRBJ2-1; the D gene is possibly TRBD2 (6 bases). Germline assignment: CDR1 SQVTM and CDR2 ANQGSEA. Trimming took off 7 bases at V and 0 bases at J, with 16 bases between the two ends. The CDR3 is 15 residues long. In DNA form, the CDR3 reads TGCAGCGCCTTTAGCGGAGCGACCTCCTACAATGAGCAGTTCTTC. This codes for CSAFSGATSYNEQFF.

The rearrangement links TRBV10-3 to TRBJ1-1; the D is unclear. The CDR3 is 13 residues long. Germline CDR1 is ENHRY and CDR2 is SYGVKD. Trimming left V 8 bases short and J 8 bases short, with 18 bases between. The CDR3, as DNA: TGTGCCATCTCCCGGACGGAATCCCTAGAAGCTTTCTTT. It codes for CAISRTESLEAFF.

There are many counts of this clonotype. The CDR3 here is CASSQDEGTPVGEAFF. The CDR3 nucleotides are TGCGCCAGCAGCCAAGATGAGGGTACCCCGGTCGGTGAAGCTTTCTTT. The rearrangement links TRBV4-1 to TRBJ1-1; D gene ambiguous. Germline loops: CDR1 MGHRA, CDR2 YSYEKL. The CDR3 totals 16 residues. V lost 0 bases to trimming and J lost 7 bases, with 18 bases between them.

This chain joins TRBV5-1 and TRBJ2-3; either TRBD1 or TRBD2 may fit D (7 bases each). The ends were cut back, 4 bases at V and 2 bases at J, with 20 bases in the middle. The CDR3 consists of 17 residues. Germline V gene lookup returns CDR1 SGHRS and CDR2 YFSETQ. The CDR3 spells CASSTGTGDYNTDTQYF. CDR3 in DNA: TGCGCCAGCAGCACTGGAACAGGGGACTACAACACAGATACGCAGTATTTT.

This clonotype turned up a few times. The rearrangement uses TRBV5-1 and TRBJ1-5; the match to TRBD1 covers 10 bases. V was clipped by 0 bases and J by 4 bases; unmatched bases: 7. The CDR3 is made up of 17 amino acids. Germline loops: CDR1 SGHRS, CDR2 YFSETQ. The CDR3 reads CASSLGYRTGGNQPQHF. The CDR3 DNA is TGCGCCAGCAGCTTGGGTTACCGGACAGGGGGAAATCAGCCCCAGCATTTT.

This clonotype has only a few counts. This chain joins TRBV20-1 and TRBJ2-2, with 9 positions matching TRBD2. The CDR3 loop spans 15 amino acids. Trimming at V came to 0 bases and at J to 5 bases, leaving 4 bases not matched to a gene. Germline lookup yields CDR1 DFQATT and CDR2 SNEGSKA (reference sequence). CDR3 sequence reads: CSARELAGPTGELFF. The CDR3 region has the DNA TGCAGTGCTAGAGAGCTAGCGGGACCGACCGGGGAGCTGTTTTTT.

This clonotype was found a few times. The chain couples TRBV2 to TRBJ1-1; D gene ambiguous. Germline V lookup: CDR1 SNHLY, CDR2 FYNNEI. V lost 1 base, J lost 3 bases, and 6 bases lay in between. The CDR3 sequence is 13 residues long. CDR3: CASSEGEYTEAFF. The CDR3 DNA reads TGTGCCAGCAGTGAAGGGGAGTACACTGAAGCTTTCTTT.

In this sample, this clonotype turned up many times. This chain connects TRBV4-3 to TRBJ1-5; D ambiguous. There are 14 residues in the CDR3. Trimming left V 3 bases short and J 0 bases short, with 6 bases between. Germline loops: CDR1 LGHNA, CDR2 YSLEER. The CDR3 region has the DNA TGCGCCAGCAGCCATTACAGTAGCAATCAGCCCCAGCATTTT. It codes for CASSHYSSNQPQHF.

In this sample, this clonotype turned up many times. The chain combines TRBV20-1 with TRBJ1-5, with D uncertain. The germline V gene encodes CDR1 DFQATT and CDR2 SNEGSKA (reference sequence). V lost 3 bases to trimming and J lost 7 bases, with 10 bases between them. This CDR3 has 12 residues. This CDR3 reads CSASKSEQPQHF. Written as DNA, the CDR3 is TGCAGTGCTAGCAAGTCGGAGCAGCCCCAGCATTTT.

With regard to this clonotype: With a much larger clone just one base away, this may be a read error. The DNA of the CDR3 is TGTGCCAGCAGTTACTCGAGGGCAGGGGACACTGAAGCTTCCTTT. Encoded protein: CASSYSRAGDTEASF. This sequence joins TRBV6-5 and TRBJ1-1; the D gene is possibly TRBD1 (6 bases). The CDR3 is 15 amino acids. Germline-derived CDR1 and CDR2 are MNHEY and SVGAGI.

V is TRBV7-9 and J is TRBJ2-1; TRBD2 aligns across 8 bases. Per germline, CDR1 SEHNR and CDR2 FQNEAQ (reference sequence). The CDR3 runs 15 residues. Germline trimming cut 7 bases from V and 8 bases from J; bases unmatched to any gene: 13. The CDR3 DNA is TGTGCCAGCAACCTCCGGGCGGGAGGAACGCATGAGCAGTTCTTC. Encoded protein: CASNLRAGGTHEQFF.

This clonotype appeared a few times. The rearrangement uses TRBV6-5 and TRBJ1-1; D unclear. V dropped 10 bases and J dropped 3 bases, with 15 bases sitting between them. The CDR3 runs to 13 residues. The V gene's germline CDR1 is MNHEY and CDR2 SVGAGI. CDR3 nucleotides: TGTGCCACCAAGAGGAAGCGGGACACTGAAGCTTTCTTT. Its protein is CATKRKRDTEAFF.

The V call is TRBV2, the J call TRBJ2-3; unclear D gene. CDR3 length: 16 residues. Trimming cost V 8 bases and J 2 bases, with 20 bases left between them. Germline V gene lookup returns CDR1 SNHLY and CDR2 FYNNEI. CDR3 loop: CASGNLTPAHTDTQYF. The DNA for the CDR3 is TGTGCCAGCGGTAACCTGACCCCGGCGCACACAGATACGCAGTATTTT.

This chain uses TRBV7-6 with TRBJ2-7, with D perhaps matching TRBD2 (6 bases). Trimming shortened V by 4 bases and J by 6 bases, and 16 bases separated the two germline ends. The length of the CDR3 is 14 residues. The germline gives CDR1 SGHVS, CDR2 FNYEAQ. CDR3 sequence: CASSWGESTTEQYF. The CDR3 coding sequence is TGTGCCAGCAGCTGGGGGGAATCGACGACCGAGCAGTACTTC.

This clonotype was counted a few times. The CDR3 bases are TGTGCCAGCAGTTACTCGACAGGGGGGGTCTACGAGCAGTACTTC. Its translation is CASSYSTGGVYEQYF. The J gene is TRBJ2-7, the V gene TRBV6-5, with 9 bases fitting TRBD1. V was pared by 0 bases and J by 3 bases, with 3 bases of the junction left unmatched. This CDR3 contains 15 residues. Looked up from germline, CDR1 is MNHEY and CDR2 is SVGAGI.

This clonotype was counted ten times or more. The rearrangement joins TRBV6-2 or TRBV6-3 to TRBJ1-1; D unclear. CDR1 and CDR2 from the germline V gene are MNHEY and SVGEGT. V lost 4 bases, J lost 5 bases, and 8 bases lay in between. The CDR3 is 12 residues long. CDR3 nucleotide sequence: TGTGCCAGCAGTTTAGCGCTAACTGAAGCTTTCTTT. It encodes CASSLALTEAFF.

This clonotype has a count of ten or more. The rearrangement joins TRBV28 to TRBJ2-7; TRBD1 is a possible D gene (6 bases). This CDR3 spans 13 amino acids. Germline CDR1 MDHEN, CDR2 SYDVKM. Trimming took 5 bases from V and 3 from J, leaving 11 bases between them. CDR3 protein: CASSPQGYYEQYF. The CDR3 DNA sequence: TGTGCCAGCAGTCCACAGGGTTACTACGAGCAGTACTTC.

This clonotype was seen repeatedly, ten times or more. This sequence joins TRBV28 and TRBJ1-1; D remains ambiguous. There are 14 residues in the CDR3. The germline gives CDR1 MDHEN, CDR2 SYDVKM. The V end lost 7 bases, the J end lost 8 bases, and 20 bases lay between the germline ends. CDR3 amino acids: CASTLTRGTVEAFF. The CDR3 DNA sequence: TGTGCCAGCACTCTTACTCGTGGAACTGTGGAAGCTTTCTTT.

There are many counts of this clonotype. The chain employs TRBV2 and TRBJ1-3, with TRBD1 matching 12 bases. V dropped 5 bases and J dropped 2; count of bases not matched to a gene: 4. The CDR3 consists of 16 residues. Germline CDR1 reads SNHLY; CDR2 reads FYNNEI. CDR3 protein: CASSWDRGRAGNTIYF. The CDR3 bases are TGTGCCAGCAGTTGGGACAGGGGGCGCGCTGGAAACACCATATATTTT.

This chain joins TRBV5-4 and TRBJ1-1, with 8 nucleotides matching TRBD1. J lost 4 bases, V lost 5 bases, and 7 bases had no gene match. Germline V gene data show CDR1 as SGHNT and CDR2 as YYREEE (reference sequence). The CDR3 has 14 residues. CDR3: CASSRTGTGTEAFF. The CDR3, as DNA: TGTGCCAGCAGTCGGACAGGGACCGGCACTGAAGCTTTCTTT. The full variable domain, in which reference TRBV5-4 and TRBJ1-1 provide the parts outside the CDR3, is ETGVTQSPTHLIKTRGQQVTLRCSSQSGHNTVSWYQQALGQGPQFIFQYYREEENGRGNFPPRFSGLQFPNYSSELNVNALELDDSALYLCASSRTGTGTEAFFGQGTRLTVV.

This clonotype has more than one count but fewer than ten. This chain uses TRBV7-2 with TRBJ2-3; 8 bases line up with TRBD2. Trimming at V came to 10 bases and at J to 7 bases, leaving 16 bases not matched to a gene. The CDR3 contains 15 residues. Germline V CDR1 and CDR2: SGHTA, FQGNSA. CDR3 DNA sequence: TGTGCCACCAGTGGAGCGGGAGCGCTAGTAAATACGCAGTATTTT. As protein: CATSGAGALVNTQYF.

The sample holds many counts of this clonotype. V and J are TRBV12-3 or TRBV12-4 and TRBJ1-6; 7 nucleotides match TRBD1. The CDR3 is 14 amino acids. V dropped 4 bases and J dropped 7; count of bases not matched to a gene: 4. The CDR3 loop is CASSSGTANSPLHF. The CDR3 DNA reads TGTGCCAGCAGTTCCGGGACAGCAAATTCACCCCTCCACTTT.

The rearrangement uses TRBV28 and TRBJ2-1, with 10 bases that match TRBD2. The CDR3 loop spans 16 amino acids. From germline, CDR1 is MDHEN and CDR2 SYDVKM. After removal of 3 bases from V and 9 bases from J, the junction contained 11 bases not matched to a gene. Written as DNA, the CDR3 is TGTGCCAGCAGTTTTCTCGCTAGCGGGGGATTGAGTGAGCAGTTCTTC. Residues: CASSFLASGGLSEQFF. The whole variable domain, remainder taken from reference TRBV28 and TRBJ2-1, is DVKVTQSSRYLVKRTGEKVFLECVQDMDHENMFWYRQDPGLGLRLIYFSYDVKMKEKGDIPEGYSVSREKKERFSLILESASTNQTSMYLCASSFLASGGLSEQFFGPGTRLTVL.